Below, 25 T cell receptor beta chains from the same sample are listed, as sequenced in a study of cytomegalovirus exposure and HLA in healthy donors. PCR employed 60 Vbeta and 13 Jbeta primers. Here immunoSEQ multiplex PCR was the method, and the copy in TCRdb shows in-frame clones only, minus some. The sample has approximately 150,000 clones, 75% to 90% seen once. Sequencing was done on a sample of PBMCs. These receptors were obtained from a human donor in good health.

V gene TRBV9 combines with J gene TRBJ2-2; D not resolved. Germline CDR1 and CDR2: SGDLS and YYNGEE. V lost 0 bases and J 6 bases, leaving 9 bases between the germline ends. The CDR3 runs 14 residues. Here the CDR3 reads CASSVEAGAGELFF. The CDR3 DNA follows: TGTGCCAGCAGCGTAGAAGCAGGCGCCGGGGAGCTGTTTTTT.

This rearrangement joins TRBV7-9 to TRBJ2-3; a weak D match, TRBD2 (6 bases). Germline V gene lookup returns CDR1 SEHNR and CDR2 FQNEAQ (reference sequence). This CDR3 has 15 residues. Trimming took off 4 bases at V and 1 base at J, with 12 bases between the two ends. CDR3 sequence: CASSSRDSRTDTQYF. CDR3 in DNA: TGTGCCAGCAGCTCCCGGGACTCCCGCACAGATACGCAGTATTTT.

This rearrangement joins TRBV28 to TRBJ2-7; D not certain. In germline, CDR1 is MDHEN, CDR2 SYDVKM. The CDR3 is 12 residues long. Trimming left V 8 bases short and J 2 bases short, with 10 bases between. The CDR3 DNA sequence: TGTGCCAGCCAGTCCGTTACCTACGAGCAGTACTTC. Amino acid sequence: CASQSVTYEQYF.

The CDR3 sequence is CASSLGQTPIQETQYF. DNA of the CDR3: TGCGCCAGCAGCTTGGGACAGACCCCAATACAAGAGACCCAGTACTTC. The chain links TRBV5-1 to TRBJ2-5, with D possibly being TRBD1 (5 bases). The CDR3 sequence is 16 residues long. Germline loops: CDR1 SGHRS, CDR2 YFSETQ. The ends were cut back, 0 bases at V and 2 bases at J, with 14 bases in the middle. The full variable domain, completed using reference TRBV5-1 and TRBJ2-5, is KAGVTQTPRYLIKTRGQQVTLSCSPISGHRSVSWYQQTPGQGLQFLFEYFSETQRNKGNFPGRFSGRQFSNSRSEMNVSTLELGDSALYLCASSLGQTPIQETQYFGPGTRLLVL.

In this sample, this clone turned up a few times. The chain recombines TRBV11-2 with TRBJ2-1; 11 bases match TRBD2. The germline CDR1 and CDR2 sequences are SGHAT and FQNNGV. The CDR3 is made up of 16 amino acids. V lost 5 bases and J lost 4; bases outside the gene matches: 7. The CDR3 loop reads CASSRMGTSGYNEQFF. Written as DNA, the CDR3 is TGTGCCAGCAGCCGGATGGGGACTAGCGGTTACAATGAGCAGTTCTTC.

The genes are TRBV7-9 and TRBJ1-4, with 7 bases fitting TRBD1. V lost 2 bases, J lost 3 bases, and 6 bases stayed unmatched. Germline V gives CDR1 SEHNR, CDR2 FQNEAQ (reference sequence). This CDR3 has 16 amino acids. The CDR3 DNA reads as TGTGCCAGCAGCTTATACACAGGGGCCGCTAATGAAAAACTGTTTTTT. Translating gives CASSLYTGAANEKLFF. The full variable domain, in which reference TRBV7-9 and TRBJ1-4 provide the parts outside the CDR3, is DTGVSQNPRHKITKRGQNVTFRCDPISEHNRLYWYRQTLGQGPEFLTYFQNEAQLEKSRLLSDRFSAERPKGSFSTLEIQRTEQGDSAMYLCASSLYTGAANEKLFFGSGTQLSVL.

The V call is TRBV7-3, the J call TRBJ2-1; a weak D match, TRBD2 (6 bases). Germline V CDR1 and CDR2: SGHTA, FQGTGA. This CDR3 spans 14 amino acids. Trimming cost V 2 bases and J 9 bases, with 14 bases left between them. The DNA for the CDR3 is TGTGCCAGCAGCTTAGTTCCGGGGACTGGTGAGCAGTTCTTC. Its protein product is CASSLVPGTGEQFF.

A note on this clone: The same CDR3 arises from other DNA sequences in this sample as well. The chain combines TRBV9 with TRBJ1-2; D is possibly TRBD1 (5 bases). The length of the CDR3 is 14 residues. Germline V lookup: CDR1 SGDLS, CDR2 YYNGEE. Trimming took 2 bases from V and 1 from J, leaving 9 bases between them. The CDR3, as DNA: TGTGCCAGCAGCGTCGGCGGGGGTAACTATGGCTACACCTTC. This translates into CASSVGGGNYGYTF. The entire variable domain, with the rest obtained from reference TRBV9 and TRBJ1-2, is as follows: DSGVTQTPKHLITATGQRVTLRCSPRSGDLSVYWYQQSLDQGLQFLIQYYNGEERAKGNILERFSAQQFPDLHSELNLSSLELGDSALYFCASSVGGGNYGYTFGSGTRLTVV.

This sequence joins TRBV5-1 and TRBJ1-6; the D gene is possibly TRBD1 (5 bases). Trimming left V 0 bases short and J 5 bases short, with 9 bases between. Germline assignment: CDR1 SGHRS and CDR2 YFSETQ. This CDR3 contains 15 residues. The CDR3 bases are TGCGCCAGCAGCTTGGTCGGGGGGGATAATTCACCCCTCCACTTT. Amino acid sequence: CASSLVGGDNSPLHF.

The chain's CDR3 is CASSTDRAYNSPLHF. CDR3 nucleotide sequence: TGTGCCAGCAGCACGGACAGGGCCTATAATTCACCCCTCCACTTT. The chain joins TRBV7-2 to TRBJ1-6, with TRBD1 identical over 8 bases. V trimming: 5 bases; J trimming: 2 bases; junction bases outside the gene matches: 2. Germline V gene sequence: CDR1 SGHTA, CDR2 FQGNSA. The CDR3 sequence is 15 residues long.

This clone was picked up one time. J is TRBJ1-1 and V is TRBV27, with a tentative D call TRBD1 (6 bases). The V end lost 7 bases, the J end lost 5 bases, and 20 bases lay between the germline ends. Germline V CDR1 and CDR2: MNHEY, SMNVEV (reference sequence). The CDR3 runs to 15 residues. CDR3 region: CASTPGGLRKTEAFF. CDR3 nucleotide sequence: TGTGCCAGCACCCCCGGGGGGCTGCGGAAGACTGAAGCTTTCTTT.

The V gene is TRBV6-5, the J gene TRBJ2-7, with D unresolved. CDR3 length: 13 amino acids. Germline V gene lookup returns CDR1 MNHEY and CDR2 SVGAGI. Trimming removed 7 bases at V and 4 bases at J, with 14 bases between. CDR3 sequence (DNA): TGTGCCAGCAACTCAGGTGGAAAGTACGAGCAGTACTTC. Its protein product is CASNSGGKYEQYF.

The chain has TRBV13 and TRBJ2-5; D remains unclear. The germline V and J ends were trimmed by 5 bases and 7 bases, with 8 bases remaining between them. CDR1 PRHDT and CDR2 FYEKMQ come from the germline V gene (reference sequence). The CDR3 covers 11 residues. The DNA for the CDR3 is TGTGCCAGCAGCGGTACCGGGACCCAGTACTTC. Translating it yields CASSGTGTQYF.

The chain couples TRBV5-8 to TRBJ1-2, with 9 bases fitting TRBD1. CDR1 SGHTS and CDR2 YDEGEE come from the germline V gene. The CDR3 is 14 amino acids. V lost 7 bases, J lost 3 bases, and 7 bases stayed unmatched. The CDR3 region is CASGPTGGYYGYTF. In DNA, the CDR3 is TGTGCCAGCGGGCCCACAGGGGGCTACTATGGCTACACCTTC.

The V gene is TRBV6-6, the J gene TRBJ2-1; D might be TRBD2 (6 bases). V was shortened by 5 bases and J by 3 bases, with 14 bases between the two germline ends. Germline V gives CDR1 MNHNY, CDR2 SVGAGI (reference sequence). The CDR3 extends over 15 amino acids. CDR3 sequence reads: CASSPGDHIYNEQFF. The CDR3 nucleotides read TGTGCCAGCAGTCCGGGGGACCACATCTACAATGAGCAGTTCTTC.

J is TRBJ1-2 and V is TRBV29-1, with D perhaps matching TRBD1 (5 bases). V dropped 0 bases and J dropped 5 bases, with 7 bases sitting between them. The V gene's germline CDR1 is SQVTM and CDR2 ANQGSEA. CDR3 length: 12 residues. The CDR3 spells CSVEDRVYGYTF. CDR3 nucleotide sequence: TGCAGCGTTGAAGACAGGGTTTATGGCTACACCTTC.

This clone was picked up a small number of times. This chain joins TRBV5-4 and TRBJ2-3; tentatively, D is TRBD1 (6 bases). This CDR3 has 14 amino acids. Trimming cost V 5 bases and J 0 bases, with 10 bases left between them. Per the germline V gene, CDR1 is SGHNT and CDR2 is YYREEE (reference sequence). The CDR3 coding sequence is TGTGCCAGCAGGCAGGGGCCTAGCACAGATACGCAGTATTTT. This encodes CASRQGPSTDTQYF.

This CDR3 is CASSYSGTSRVWAGELFF. The CDR3 coding sequence is TGTGCCAGCAGTTACTCAGGGACTAGCAGGGTTTGGGCCGGGGAGCTGTTTTTT. J is TRBJ2-2 and V is TRBV2, with 9 positions matching TRBD2. CDR3 size: 18 residues. Looked up from germline, CDR1 is SNHLY and CDR2 is FYNNEI. The V segment lost 5 bases and the J segment 6 bases; nucleotides outside the gene matches: 16. Variable domain in full (rest from reference TRBV2 and TRBJ2-2): EPEVTQTPSHQVTQMGQEVILRCVPISNHLYFYWYRQILGQKVEFLVSFYNNEISEKSEIFDDQFSVERPDGSNFTLKIRSTKLEDSAMYFCASSYSGTSRVWAGELFFGEGSRLTVL.

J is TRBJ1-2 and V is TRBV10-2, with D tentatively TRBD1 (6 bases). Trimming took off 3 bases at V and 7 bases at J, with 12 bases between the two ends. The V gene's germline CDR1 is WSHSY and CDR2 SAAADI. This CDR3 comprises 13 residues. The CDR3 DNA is TGCGCCAGCAGTGACCAGGGGCTAAGTGGCTACACCTTC. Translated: CASSDQGLSGYTF.

The CDR3 here is CASRLVSTGRVNTEAFF. Here the CDR3 DNA reads TGTGCAAGTCGCTTAGTCTCGACAGGACGGGTGAACACTGAAGCTTTCTTT. This chain connects TRBV12-2 to TRBJ1-1; TRBD1, the D gene given by the table, was not confirmed from the DNA. TRBV12-2 is a recognized pseudogene. The CDR3 is 17 amino acids.

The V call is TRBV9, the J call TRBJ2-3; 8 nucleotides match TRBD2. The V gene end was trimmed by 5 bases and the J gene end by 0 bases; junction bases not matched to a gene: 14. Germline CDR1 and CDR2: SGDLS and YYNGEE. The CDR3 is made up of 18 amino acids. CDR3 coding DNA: TGTGCCAGCAGTGCGCAACTAGCGGTCGGAGGGAGCACAGATACGCAGTATTTT. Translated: CASSAQLAVGGSTDTQYF.

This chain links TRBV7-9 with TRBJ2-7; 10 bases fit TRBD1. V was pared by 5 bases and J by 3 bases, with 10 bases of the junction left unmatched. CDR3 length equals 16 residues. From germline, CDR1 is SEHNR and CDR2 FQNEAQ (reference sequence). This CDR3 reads CASSPSGGTGVYEQYF. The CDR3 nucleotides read TGTGCCAGCAGCCCCAGTGGCGGGACAGGGGTCTACGAGCAGTACTTC.

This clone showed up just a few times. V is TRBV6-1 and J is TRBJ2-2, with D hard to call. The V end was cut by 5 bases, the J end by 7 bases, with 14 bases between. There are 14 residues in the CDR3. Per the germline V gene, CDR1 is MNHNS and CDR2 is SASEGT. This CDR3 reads CASSPPVGIGELFF. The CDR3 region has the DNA TGTGCCAGCAGTCCTCCGGTCGGTATCGGGGAGCTGTTTTTT.

CDR3 sequence (DNA): TGTGCCAGCAGCTTCGGCGGGGGGGACCTACTAAACACAGATACGCAGTATTTT. The encoded protein is CASSFGGGDLLNTDTQYF. This chain joins TRBV5-8 and TRBJ2-3; TRBD2 aligns across 9 bases. Per the germline V gene, CDR1 is SGHTS and CDR2 is YDEGEE. The junction had 12 bases not matched to a gene; V was cut back by 2 bases and J by 2 bases. The CDR3 has 18 amino acids. The full variable domain, in which reference TRBV5-8 and TRBJ2-3 provide the parts outside the CDR3, is EAGVTQSPTHLIKTRGQQATLRCSPISGHTSVYWYQQALGLGLQFLLWYDEGEERNRGNFPPRFSGRQFPNYSSELNVNALELEDSALYLCASSFGGGDLLNTDTQYFGPGTRLTVL.

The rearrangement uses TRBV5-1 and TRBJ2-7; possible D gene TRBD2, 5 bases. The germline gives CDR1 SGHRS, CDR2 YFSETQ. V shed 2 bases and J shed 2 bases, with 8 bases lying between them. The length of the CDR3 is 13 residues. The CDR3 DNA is TGCGCCAGCAGCTTAATCGGGGCCTACGAGCAGTACTTC. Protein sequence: CASSLIGAYEQYF. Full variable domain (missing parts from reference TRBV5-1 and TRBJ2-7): KAGVTQTPRYLIKTRGQQVTLSCSPISGHRSVSWYQQTPGQGLQFLFEYFSETQRNKGNFPGRFSGRQFSNSRSEMNVSTLELGDSALYLCASSLIGAYEQYFGPGTRLTVT.